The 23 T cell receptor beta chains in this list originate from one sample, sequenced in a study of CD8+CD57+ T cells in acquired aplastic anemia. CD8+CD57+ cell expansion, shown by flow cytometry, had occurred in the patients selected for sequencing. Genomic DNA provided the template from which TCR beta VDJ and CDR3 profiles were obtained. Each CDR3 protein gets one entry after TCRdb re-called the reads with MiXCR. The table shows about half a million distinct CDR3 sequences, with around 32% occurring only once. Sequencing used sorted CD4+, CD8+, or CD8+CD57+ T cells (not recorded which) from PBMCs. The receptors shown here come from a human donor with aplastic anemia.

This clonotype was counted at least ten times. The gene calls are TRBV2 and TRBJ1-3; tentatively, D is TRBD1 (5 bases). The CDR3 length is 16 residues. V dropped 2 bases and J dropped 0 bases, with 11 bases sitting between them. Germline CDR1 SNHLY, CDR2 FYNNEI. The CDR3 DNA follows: TGTGCCAGCAGTGAAAACAGGCATATCTCTGGAAACACCATATATTTT. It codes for CASSENRHISGNTIYF.

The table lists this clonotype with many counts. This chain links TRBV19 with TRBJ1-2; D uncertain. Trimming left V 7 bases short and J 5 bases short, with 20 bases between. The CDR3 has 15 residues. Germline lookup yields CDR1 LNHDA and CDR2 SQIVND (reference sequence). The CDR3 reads CASTLGRGGVYGYTF. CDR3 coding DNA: TGTGCCAGTACCCTCGGAAGAGGAGGCGTATATGGCTACACCTTC.

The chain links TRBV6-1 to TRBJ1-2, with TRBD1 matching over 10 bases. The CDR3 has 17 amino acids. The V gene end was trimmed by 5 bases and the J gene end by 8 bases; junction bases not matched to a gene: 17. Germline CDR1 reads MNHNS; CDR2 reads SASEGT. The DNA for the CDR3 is TGTGCCAGCAGTCAAGGTAGCCTGAGACAGGGGGCAGAAGGCTACACCTTC. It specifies CASSQGSLRQGAEGYTF.

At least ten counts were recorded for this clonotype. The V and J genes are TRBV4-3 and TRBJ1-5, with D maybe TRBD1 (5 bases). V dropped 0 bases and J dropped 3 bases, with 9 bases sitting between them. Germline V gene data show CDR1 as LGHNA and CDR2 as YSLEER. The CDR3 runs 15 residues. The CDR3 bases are TGCGCCAGCAGCCAAGACGGCAGGGCCAATCAGCCCCAGCATTTT. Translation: CASSQDGRANQPQHF.

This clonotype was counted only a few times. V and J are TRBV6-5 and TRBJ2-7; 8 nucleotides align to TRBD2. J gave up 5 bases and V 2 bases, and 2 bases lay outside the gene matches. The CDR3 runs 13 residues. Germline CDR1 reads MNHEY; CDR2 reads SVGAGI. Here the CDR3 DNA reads TGTGCCAGCAGTTACCCGGGGGGGCACGAGCAGTACTTC. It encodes CASSYPGGHEQYF.

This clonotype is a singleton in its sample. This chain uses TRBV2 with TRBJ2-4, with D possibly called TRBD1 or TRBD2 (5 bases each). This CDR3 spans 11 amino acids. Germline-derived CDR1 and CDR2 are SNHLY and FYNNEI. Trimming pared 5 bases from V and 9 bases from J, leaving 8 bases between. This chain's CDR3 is CASSWDGIQYF. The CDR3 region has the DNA TGTGCCAGCAGTTGGGACGGCATTCAGTACTTC.

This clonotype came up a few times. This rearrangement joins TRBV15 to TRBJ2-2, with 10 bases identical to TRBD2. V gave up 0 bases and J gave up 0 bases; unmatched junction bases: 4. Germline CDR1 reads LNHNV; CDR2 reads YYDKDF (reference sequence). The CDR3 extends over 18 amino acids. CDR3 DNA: TGTGCCACCAGCAGAGACCCGCTAGCGGGAGCGAACACCGGGGAGCTGTTTTTT. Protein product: CATSRDPLAGANTGELFF.

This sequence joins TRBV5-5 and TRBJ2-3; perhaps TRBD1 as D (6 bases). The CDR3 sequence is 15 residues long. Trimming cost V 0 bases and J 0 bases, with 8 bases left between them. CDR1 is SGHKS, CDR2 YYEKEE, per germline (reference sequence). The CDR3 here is CASSLDRESTDTQYF. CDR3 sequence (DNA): TGTGCCAGCAGCTTGGACAGGGAGAGCACAGATACGCAGTATTTT.

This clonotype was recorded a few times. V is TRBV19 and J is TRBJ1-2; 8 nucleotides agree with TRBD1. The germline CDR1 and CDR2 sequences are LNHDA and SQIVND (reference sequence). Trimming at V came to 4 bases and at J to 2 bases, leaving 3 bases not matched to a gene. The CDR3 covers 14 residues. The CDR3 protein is CASSRQGINYGYTF. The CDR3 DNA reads TGTGCCAGTAGTAGACAGGGGATCAACTATGGCTACACCTTC.

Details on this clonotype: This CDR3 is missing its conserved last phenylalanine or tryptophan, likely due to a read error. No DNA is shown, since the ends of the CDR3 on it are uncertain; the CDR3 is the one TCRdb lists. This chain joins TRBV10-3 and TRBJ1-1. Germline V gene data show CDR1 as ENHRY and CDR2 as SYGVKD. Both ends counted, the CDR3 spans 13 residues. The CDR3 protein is CAISESKGYRAFL.

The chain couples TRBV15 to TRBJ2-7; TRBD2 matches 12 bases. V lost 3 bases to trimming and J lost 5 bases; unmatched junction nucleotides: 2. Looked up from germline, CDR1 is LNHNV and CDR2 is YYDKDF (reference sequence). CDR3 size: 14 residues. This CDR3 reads CATSRLAGGHEQYF. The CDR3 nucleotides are TGTGCCACCAGCAGGCTAGCGGGGGGGCACGAGCAGTACTTC.

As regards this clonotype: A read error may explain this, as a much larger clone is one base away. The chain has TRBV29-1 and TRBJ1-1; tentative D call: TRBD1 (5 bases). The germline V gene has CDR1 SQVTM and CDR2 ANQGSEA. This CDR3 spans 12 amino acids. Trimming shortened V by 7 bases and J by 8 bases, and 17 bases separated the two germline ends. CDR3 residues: CSAPRAGGEAFF. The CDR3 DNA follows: TGCAGCGCCCCCAGGGCGGGCGGAGAAGCTTTCTTT.

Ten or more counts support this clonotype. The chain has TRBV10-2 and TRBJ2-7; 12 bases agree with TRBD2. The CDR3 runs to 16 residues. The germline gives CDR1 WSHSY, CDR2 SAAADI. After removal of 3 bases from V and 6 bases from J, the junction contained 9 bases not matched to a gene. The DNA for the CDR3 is TGCGCCAGCAGTGAAGGACTAGCGGGACTACCCGGCGAGCAGTACTTC. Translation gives CASSEGLAGLPGEQYF.

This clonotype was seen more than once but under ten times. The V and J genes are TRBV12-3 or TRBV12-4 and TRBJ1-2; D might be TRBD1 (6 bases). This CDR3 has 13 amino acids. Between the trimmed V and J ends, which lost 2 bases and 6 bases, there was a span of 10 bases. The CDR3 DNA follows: TGTGCCAGCAGTTTATCGGGGGCTGATGGCTACACCTTC. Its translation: CASSLSGADGYTF.

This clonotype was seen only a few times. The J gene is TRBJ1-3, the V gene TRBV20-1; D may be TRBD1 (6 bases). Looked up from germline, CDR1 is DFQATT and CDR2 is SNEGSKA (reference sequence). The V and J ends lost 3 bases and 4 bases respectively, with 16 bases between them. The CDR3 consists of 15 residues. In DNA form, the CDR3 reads TGCAGTGCTAGGCACCCAACAGGGATCGGAAACACCATATATTTT. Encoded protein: CSARHPTGIGNTIYF.

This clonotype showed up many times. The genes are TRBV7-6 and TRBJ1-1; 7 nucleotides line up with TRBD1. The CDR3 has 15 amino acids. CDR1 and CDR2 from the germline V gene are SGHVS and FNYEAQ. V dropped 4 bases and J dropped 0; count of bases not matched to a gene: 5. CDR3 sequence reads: CASSYGQAMNTEAFF. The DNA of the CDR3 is TGTGCCAGCAGCTACGGACAGGCGATGAACACTGAAGCTTTCTTT.

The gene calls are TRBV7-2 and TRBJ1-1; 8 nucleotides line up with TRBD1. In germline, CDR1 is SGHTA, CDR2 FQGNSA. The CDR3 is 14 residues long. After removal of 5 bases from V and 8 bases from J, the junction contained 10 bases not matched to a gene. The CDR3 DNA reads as TGTGCCAGCAGCCCTAGACAGGGGCCGGCCGAAGCTTTCTTT. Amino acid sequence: CASSPRQGPAEAFF.

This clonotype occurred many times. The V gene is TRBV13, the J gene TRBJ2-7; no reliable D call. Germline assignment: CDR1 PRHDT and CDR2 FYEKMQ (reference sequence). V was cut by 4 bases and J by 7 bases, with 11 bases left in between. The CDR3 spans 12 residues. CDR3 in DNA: TGTGCCAGCAGCTCCTTCGACGTGGAGCAGTACTTC. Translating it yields CASSSFDVEQYF. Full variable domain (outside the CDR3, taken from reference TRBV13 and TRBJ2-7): AAGVIQSPRHLIKEKRETATLKCYPIPRHDTVYWYQQGPGQDPQFLISFYEKMQSDKGSIPDRFSAQQFSDYHSELNMSSLELGDSALYFCASSSFDVEQYFGPGTRLTVT.

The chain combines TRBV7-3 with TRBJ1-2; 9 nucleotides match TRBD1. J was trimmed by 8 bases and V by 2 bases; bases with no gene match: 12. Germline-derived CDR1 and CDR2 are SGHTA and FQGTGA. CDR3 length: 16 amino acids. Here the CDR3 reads CASSLVLGQGRWGYTF. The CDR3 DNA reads TGTGCCAGCAGCTTAGTATTAGGACAGGGGCGCTGGGGCTACACCTTC.

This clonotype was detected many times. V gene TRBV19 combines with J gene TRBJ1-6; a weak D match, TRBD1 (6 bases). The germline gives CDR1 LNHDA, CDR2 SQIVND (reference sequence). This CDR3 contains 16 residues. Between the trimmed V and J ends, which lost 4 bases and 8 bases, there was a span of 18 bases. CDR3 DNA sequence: TGTGCCAGTAGTAAACAGGGTGGAGTCGTTGATTCACCCCTCCACTTT. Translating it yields CASSKQGGVVDSPLHF.

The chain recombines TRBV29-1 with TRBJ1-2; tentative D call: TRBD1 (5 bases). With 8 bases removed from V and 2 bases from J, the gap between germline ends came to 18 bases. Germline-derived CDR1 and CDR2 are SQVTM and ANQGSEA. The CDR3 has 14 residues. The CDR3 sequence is CSLSSRGINYGYTF. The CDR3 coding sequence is TGCAGCTTATCTTCACGGGGGATCAACTATGGCTACACCTTC.

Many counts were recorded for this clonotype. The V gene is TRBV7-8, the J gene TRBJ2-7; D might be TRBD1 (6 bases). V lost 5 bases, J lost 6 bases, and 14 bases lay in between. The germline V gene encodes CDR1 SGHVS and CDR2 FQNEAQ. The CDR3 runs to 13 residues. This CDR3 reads CASSKGQGREQYF. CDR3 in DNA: TGTGCCAGCAGCAAAGGTCAGGGGCGCGAGCAGTACTTC.

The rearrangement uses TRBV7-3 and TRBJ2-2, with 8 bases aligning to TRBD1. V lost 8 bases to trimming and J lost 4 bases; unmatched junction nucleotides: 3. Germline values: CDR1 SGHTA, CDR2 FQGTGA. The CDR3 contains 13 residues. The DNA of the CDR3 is TGTGCCAGCCAGGGGGCGGGCACCGGGGAGCTGTTTTTT. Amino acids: CASQGAGTGELFF. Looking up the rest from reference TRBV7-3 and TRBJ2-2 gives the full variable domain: GAGVSQTPSNKVTEKGKYVELRCDPISGHTALYWYRQSLGQGPEFLIYFQGTGAADDSGLPNDRFFAVRPEGSVSTLKIQRTERGDSAVYLCASQGAGTGELFFGEGSRLTVL.